This TCR beta chain derives from a study of vaccination and CD4 T cells after COVID-19. Study background: Participants, all vaccine recipients, received two doses of either BNT162b2 or mRNA-1273. The authors exposed cells to overlapping spike peptides derived from SARS-CoV-2, HCoV-NL63, HCoV-OC43 and HCoV-229E.

J lost 6 bases, V lost 7 bases, and 7 bases had no gene match. CDR1 is KGHDR and CDR2 is SFDVKD in the germline V gene. This CDR3 region has 13 residues. Documented treatment: approximately 10-day PBMC culture with coronavirus spike peptide pools or control peptides (ViraFEST assay). For this clonotype: The antigen remains unidentified.

Cultured CD4+ T-cell DNA underwent Oncomine TCR Beta short-read sequencing. TCRdb re-derived calls from the PCR reads in MiXCR, one entry per CDR3 protein. The repertoire has some 12,000 distinct CDR3 sequences, 50% to 60% of them found once; the top ten carry about a fifth. The TCR comes from a human donor who had recovered from COVID-19. The chain is built from TRBV24-1 and TRBJ1-2; TRBD1 matches 7 bases. The material sequenced was CD4+ T cells from blood, cultured in vitro. CDR3 in DNA: TGTGCCACCAGCGAGACAGGGAAAGATGGCTACACCTTC. This encodes CATSETGKDGYTF.